The clone carrying this TCR beta chain was seen repeatedly, ten times or more. The target antigen is unknown. The sample comes from a study of T cells after yellow fever vaccination. In the study overall: In the case of low-cell-number fractions, SMART-Seq v4 Ultra Low Input was used for preparation. Study-wide findings and caveats: It was a small share of clonotypes that appeared in both CD4 and CD8 compartments.

CDR3 length: 12 residues. Trimming took off 2 bases at V and 6 bases at J, with 4 bases between the two ends. Universal primer sites and UMIs were introduced during 5'RACE template-switching synthesis of TCR cDNA. TCRdb re-called the 5' RACE reads through MiXCR, storing one row per CDR3 protein. The data contain some 120,000 distinct CDR3 sequences, more than 7.5% of them singletons. The rearrangement links TRBV12-3 or TRBV12-4 to TRBJ2-2; unclear D gene. This receptor was identified in a man aged 30 to 45 who received the YFV17D yellow fever vaccine. This specimen was CD8+ T cells sorted from PBMCs, taken 45 days after the yellow fever booster vaccination. The CDR3 coding sequence is TGTGCCAGCAGTTTATCATCCGGGGAGCTGTTTTTT. Amino acid sequence: CASSLSSGELFF.